This T cell receptor beta chain came from a study of T-cell memory formation after mild COVID-19. Whole-study context: There were largely donor-specific TCR clusters.

Researchers used 5'RACE with constant-segment primers to make TCR alpha and TCR beta cDNA libraries that carry sample barcodes and UMIs. TCRdb re-derived calls from the 5' RACE reads in MiXCR, one entry per CDR3 protein. The data hold about 400,000 distinct CDR3 sequences, with over 13% observed a single time. The CDR3 has 12 residues. V lost 3 bases, J lost 1 base, and 3 bases lay in between. Per germline, CDR1 LNHNV and CDR2 YYDKDF (reference sequence). At least ten counts were recorded for this clonotype. The TCR was taken from a man younger than 35 who had mild COVID-19 (a few samples of this study predate the infection). Cell type and time point are not known. This sequence joins TRBV15 and TRBJ2-5; D is unresolved. The material sequenced was PBMCs or a T cell subset sorted from them (not recorded which). The CDR3 DNA follows: TGTGCCACCAGCAGGGTCCAAGAGACCCAGTACTTC. It encodes CATSRVQETQYF. Drawing the rest from reference TRBV15 and TRBJ2-5, the complete variable domain is DAMVIQNPRYQVTQFGKPVTLSCSQTLNHNVMYWYQQKSSQAPKLLFHYYDKDFNNEADTPDNFQSRRPNTSFCFLDIRSPGLGDTAMYLCATSRVQETQYFGPGTRLLVL.